Below, 26 T cell receptor beta chains from the same sample are listed, as sequenced in a study of T cell repertoires in cytomegalovirus infection. TCRdb used MiXCR to reprocess the reads, holding one entry per CDR3 protein. Of about 250,000 distinct CDR3 sequences listed, 12% are singletons. Sequencing used PBMCs. The origin of the receptors is a human donor in good health (CMV status not recorded). Some clones in this sample may be carry-over from other donors' samples.

This clonotype appeared many times. The V gene is TRBV7-2, the J gene TRBJ1-2; TRBD1 aligns across 8 bases. The CDR3 has 15 residues. The germline V gene has CDR1 SGHTA and CDR2 FQGNSA. J gave up 5 bases and V 5 bases, and 10 bases lay outside the gene matches. In nucleotides, the CDR3 is TGTGCCAGCAGCCGTACAGGGGGGGAAAATTATGGCTACACCTTC. Translation gives CASSRTGGENYGYTF.

The table lists this clonotype with many counts. V gene TRBV19 combines with J gene TRBJ1-1; 8 positions match TRBD1. V lost 3 bases and J lost 1; bases outside the gene matches: 4. The CDR3 loop spans 15 amino acids. Per the germline V gene, CDR1 is LNHDA and CDR2 is SQIVND (reference sequence). The CDR3 region has the DNA TGTGCCAGTAGTATCGCCGGGACAGGGAACACTGAAGCTTTCTTT. Its protein is CASSIAGTGNTEAFF.

This clonotype was counted ten times or more. The genes are TRBV7-2 and TRBJ2-7; 10 bases fit TRBD2. Germline lookup yields CDR1 SGHTA and CDR2 FQGNSA. V lost 4 bases and J lost 5; bases outside the gene matches: 5. The CDR3 length is 14 residues. Here the CDR3 DNA reads TGTGCCAGCAGCTATGAGCGGGGGGGCCACGAGCAGTACTTC. Its protein product is CASSYERGGHEQYF.

The J gene is TRBJ2-7, the V gene TRBV5-1; TRBD2 aligns across 14 bases. J was trimmed by 6 bases and V by 3 bases; bases with no gene match: 5. From germline, CDR1 is SGHRS and CDR2 YFSETQ. The CDR3 is 15 residues long. DNA for the CDR3: TGCGCCAGCAGCTCCGGACTAGCGGGAGGTGGCGAGCAGTACTTC. Its protein is CASSSGLAGGGEQYF.

This clonotype occurred many times. This chain uses TRBV6-1 with TRBJ2-2, with TRBD1 identical over 8 bases. V shed 8 bases, J shed 4 bases, and the junction held 3 bases outside the gene matches. This CDR3 is built from 13 residues. Germline V CDR1 and CDR2: MNHNS, SASEGT. The CDR3 nucleotides are TGTGCCAGCGGACAGGGATCCACCGGGGAGCTGTTTTTT. Translating it yields CASGQGSTGELFF.

This clonotype was counted at least ten times. The J gene is TRBJ2-2, the V gene TRBV7-2, with D unresolved. With 1 base removed from V and 2 bases from J, the gap between germline ends came to 8 bases. Germline V gene data show CDR1 as SGHTA and CDR2 as FQGNSA. The CDR3 spans 15 residues. The CDR3: CASSLVPYNTGELFF. DNA for the CDR3: TGTGCCAGCAGCTTAGTACCATATAACACCGGGGAGCTGTTTTTT.

This clonotype was detected a few times. This chain connects TRBV20-1 to TRBJ1-1, with D perhaps TRBD1 (6 bases). CDR3 length: 13 residues. V was pared by 6 bases and J by 7 bases, with 18 bases between. Germline-derived CDR1 and CDR2 are DFQATT and SNEGSKA (reference sequence). The CDR3: CSASLGGGLEAFF. As DNA, the CDR3 is TGCAGTGCCTCATTAGGAGGGGGGCTTGAAGCTTTCTTT.

The J gene is TRBJ2-5, the V gene TRBV29-1; D may be TRBD2 (5 bases). CDR1 is SQVTM and CDR2 is ANQGSEA in the germline V gene. Trimming removed 4 bases from V and 6 bases from J, with 21 bases in between. The CDR3 is 15 residues long. This chain's CDR3 is CSVAPHGGVGKTQYF. The CDR3 bases are TGCAGCGTTGCCCCACACGGCGGAGTCGGGAAGACCCAGTACTTC.

This clonotype was seen repeatedly, ten times or more. V is TRBV7-3 and J is TRBJ2-2; D gene uncertain. Per the germline V gene, CDR1 is SGHTA and CDR2 is FQGTGA. Trimming stripped 0 bases from V and 4 bases from J, with 6 bases between. This CDR3 contains 14 residues. The CDR3 is CASSLTSGTGELFF. The CDR3 bases are TGTGCCAGCAGCTTAACGTCGGGCACCGGGGAGCTGTTTTTT.

The sample holds many counts of this clonotype. V is TRBV6-2 or TRBV6-3 and J is TRBJ1-5; D is unclear. Trimming took off 2 bases at V and 7 bases at J, with 15 bases between the two ends. Germline assignment: CDR1 MNHEY and CDR2 SVGEGT. The CDR3 consists of 15 residues. The CDR3 coding sequence is TGTGCCAGCAGTTACGGAGCCGAGCCGGGGCAGCCCCAGCATTTT. Translating it yields CASSYGAEPGQPQHF.

This clonotype was recorded a few times. The V and J genes are TRBV5-5 and TRBJ2-2; TRBD2 is a possible D gene (6 bases). Germline V lookup: CDR1 SGHKS, CDR2 YYEKEE (reference sequence). This CDR3 has 16 amino acids. V lost 8 bases, J lost 0 bases, and 17 bases lay in between. The CDR3 loop reads CASLVASGANTGELFF. The CDR3 region has the DNA TGTGCCAGTCTCGTCGCTTCGGGAGCGAACACCGGGGAGCTGTTTTTT.

Ten or more counts support this clonotype. This rearrangement joins TRBV6-6 to TRBJ2-7; D tentatively reads TRBD1 or TRBD2 (6 bases each). From germline, CDR1 is MNHNY and CDR2 SVGAGI (reference sequence). The CDR3 is made up of 18 amino acids. Trimming stripped 0 bases from V and 1 base from J, with 19 bases between. The CDR3 is CASSYSGGQGGHSYEQYF. The CDR3 DNA follows: TGTGCCAGCAGTTACTCGGGGGGCCAGGGCGGACATTCCTACGAGCAGTACTTC.

This clonotype was seen at least ten times. The chain employs TRBV6-2 or TRBV6-3 and TRBJ2-2; D call uncertain. The CDR3 totals 14 residues. V shed 6 bases and J shed 5 bases, with 13 bases lying between them. Germline assignment: CDR1 MNHEY and CDR2 SVGEGT. CDR3 region: CASRDLVVTGELFF. The DNA for the CDR3 is TGTGCCAGCAGGGACCTAGTAGTGACCGGGGAGCTGTTTTTT.

The table lists this clonotype with many counts. The chain carries TRBV24-1 and TRBJ2-5, with D hard to call. V was cut by 4 bases and J by 5 bases, with 16 bases left in between. Per germline, CDR1 KGHDR and CDR2 SFDVKD. This CDR3 has 15 residues. The CDR3 protein is CATSEGRRNAETQYF. The CDR3 bases are TGTGCCACCAGTGAAGGGCGGAGAAACGCTGAGACCCAGTACTTC.

This clonotype showed up just a few times. The rearrangement links TRBV20-1 to TRBJ2-1; either TRBD1 or TRBD2 may fit D (5 bases each). With 5 bases removed from V and 7 bases from J, the gap between germline ends came to 15 bases. The CDR3 has 13 residues. Germline-derived CDR1 and CDR2 are DFQATT and SNEGSKA (reference sequence). CDR3 in DNA: TGCAGTGCTCGGGACCCCGTTTCGAATGAGCAGTTCTTC. Translated, it gives CSARDPVSNEQFF.

This clonotype was counted between two and nine times. The chain recombines TRBV10-3 with TRBJ2-2; D not certain. Per the germline V gene, CDR1 is ENHRY and CDR2 is SYGVKD. The CDR3 consists of 11 residues. V lost 6 bases, J lost 7 bases, and 6 bases lay in between. CDR3 protein: CAIRMDGELFF. The DNA of the CDR3 is TGTGCCATCAGGATGGACGGGGAGCTGTTTTTT.

This clonotype was counted at least ten times. As DNA, the CDR3 is TGTGCCAGCAGCTTAGCCCCTAGTCCGGTACAGCAGTACTTC. Protein: CASSLAPSPVQQYF. This chain uses TRBV7-2 with TRBJ2-7, with D hard to call. This CDR3 region has 14 residues. Looked up from germline, CDR1 is SGHTA and CDR2 is FQGNSA. V was clipped by 0 bases and J by 8 bases, with 14 bases between them.

In this sample, this clonotype turned up many times. The CDR3 protein is CASSLVGGQPHGYTF. As DNA, the CDR3 is TGTGCCAGCAGCTTAGTTGGGGGGCAACCGCATGGCTACACCTTC. The V call is TRBV7-2, the J call TRBJ1-2; perhaps TRBD1 as D (6 bases). The germline CDR1 and CDR2 sequences are SGHTA and FQGNSA. Trimming removed 1 base from V and 6 bases from J, with 15 bases in between. This CDR3 is 15 amino acids long. Using reference TRBV7-2 and TRBJ1-2 for the parts outside the CDR3, the full variable domain is GAGVSQSPSNKVTEKGKDVELRCDPISGHTALYWYRQSLGQGLEFLIYFQGNSAPDKSGLPSDRFSAERTGGSVSTLTIQRTQQEDSAVYLCASSLVGGQPHGYTFGSGTRLTVV.

The V gene is TRBV6-2 or TRBV6-3, the J gene TRBJ2-3, with 11 bases identical to TRBD2. Trimming cost V 8 bases and J 4 bases; bases outside gene matches: 5. The CDR3 has 14 amino acids. Germline lookup yields CDR1 MNHEY and CDR2 SVGEGT. The CDR3 bases are TGTGCCAGCCAACTAGCGGGAGAGGCAGATACGCAGTATTTT. Translated: CASQLAGEADTQYF.

This clonotype was picked up many times. This chain links TRBV7-2 with TRBJ2-1; no clear D gene. The CDR3 is 14 amino acids. Germline CDR1 SGHTA, CDR2 FQGNSA. Trimming left V 4 bases short and J 8 bases short, with 15 bases between. The CDR3 coding sequence is TGTGCCAGCAGCTCCCGACCCAATAGGGATGAGCAGTTCTTC. As protein: CASSSRPNRDEQFF. Filled out from reference TRBV7-2 and TRBJ2-1, the complete variable domain reads GAGVSQSPSNKVTEKGKDVELRCDPISGHTALYWYRQSLGQGLEFLIYFQGNSAPDKSGLPSDRFSAERTGGSVSTLTIQRTQQEDSAVYLCASSSRPNRDEQFFGPGTRLTVL.

This clonotype has a handful of counts. The chain is built from TRBV5-4 and TRBJ1-1, with D possibly being TRBD1 (5 bases). CDR1 and CDR2 from the germline V gene are SGHNT and YYREEE (reference sequence). The ends were cut back, 5 bases at V and 1 base at J, with 18 bases in the middle. The CDR3 is 16 residues long. The CDR3 here is CASSRDSTSGNTEAFF. The CDR3 DNA reads TGTGCCAGCAGTCGTGACAGCACAAGTGGGAACACTGAAGCTTTCTTT. The variable domain in full, completed from reference TRBV5-4 and TRBJ1-1, reads ETGVTQSPTHLIKTRGQQVTLRCSSQSGHNTVSWYQQALGQGPQFIFQYYREEENGRGNFPPRFSGLQFPNYSSELNVNALELDDSALYLCASSRDSTSGNTEAFFGQGTRLTVV.

This clonotype was observed many times. DNA of the CDR3: TGCAGCGTTGAAAGCACCCAAAACACTGAAGCTTTCTTT. Translation: CSVESTQNTEAFF. This chain joins TRBV29-1 and TRBJ1-1; D remains unclear. Trimming removed 2 bases at V and 2 bases at J, with 9 bases between. There are 13 residues in the CDR3. The germline gives CDR1 SQVTM, CDR2 ANQGSEA.

The J gene is TRBJ1-5, the V gene TRBV6-6; TRBD1 matches 10 bases. CDR1 is MNHNY and CDR2 is SVGAGI in the germline V gene (reference sequence). CDR3 length: 18 residues. Trimming at V came to 7 bases and at J to 3 bases, leaving 15 bases not matched to a gene. The CDR3 DNA is TGTGCCAGCAATTCTTCTCCTTCAGGGACAGGGGACAATCAGCCCCAGCATTTT. Translation: CASNSSPSGTGDNQPQHF.

This clonotype was detected a few times. V is TRBV12-5 and J is TRBJ1-1; possibly TRBD1 for D (5 bases). This CDR3 has 11 amino acids. V was trimmed by 1 base and J by 11 bases, leaving 8 bases between them. CDR1 is LGHNT and CDR2 is FRNRAP in the germline V gene. This CDR3 is CASGLARVAFF. The CDR3 nucleotides are TGTGCTAGTGGTTTGGCCAGGGTCGCTTTCTTT.

This clonotype was found many times. This chain connects TRBV7-2 to TRBJ2-3; D is possibly TRBD1 (6 bases). V was clipped by 5 bases and J by 2 bases, with 17 bases between them. CDR3 length: 16 amino acids. Germline V CDR1 and CDR2: SGHTA, FQGNSA. The CDR3 bases are TGTGCCAGCAGCCCTGGGGTAGGACAGCACACAGATACGCAGTATTTT. Residues: CASSPGVGQHTDTQYF.

This clonotype was seen repeatedly, ten times or more. V gene TRBV7-2 combines with J gene TRBJ2-5, with D hard to call. Trimming took 1 base from V and 5 from J, leaving 11 bases between them. Germline lookup yields CDR1 SGHTA and CDR2 FQGNSA. The CDR3 consists of 14 residues. The CDR3 spells CASSLVPMSETQYF. The CDR3 region has the DNA TGTGCCAGCAGCTTAGTGCCCATGTCGGAGACCCAGTACTTC.